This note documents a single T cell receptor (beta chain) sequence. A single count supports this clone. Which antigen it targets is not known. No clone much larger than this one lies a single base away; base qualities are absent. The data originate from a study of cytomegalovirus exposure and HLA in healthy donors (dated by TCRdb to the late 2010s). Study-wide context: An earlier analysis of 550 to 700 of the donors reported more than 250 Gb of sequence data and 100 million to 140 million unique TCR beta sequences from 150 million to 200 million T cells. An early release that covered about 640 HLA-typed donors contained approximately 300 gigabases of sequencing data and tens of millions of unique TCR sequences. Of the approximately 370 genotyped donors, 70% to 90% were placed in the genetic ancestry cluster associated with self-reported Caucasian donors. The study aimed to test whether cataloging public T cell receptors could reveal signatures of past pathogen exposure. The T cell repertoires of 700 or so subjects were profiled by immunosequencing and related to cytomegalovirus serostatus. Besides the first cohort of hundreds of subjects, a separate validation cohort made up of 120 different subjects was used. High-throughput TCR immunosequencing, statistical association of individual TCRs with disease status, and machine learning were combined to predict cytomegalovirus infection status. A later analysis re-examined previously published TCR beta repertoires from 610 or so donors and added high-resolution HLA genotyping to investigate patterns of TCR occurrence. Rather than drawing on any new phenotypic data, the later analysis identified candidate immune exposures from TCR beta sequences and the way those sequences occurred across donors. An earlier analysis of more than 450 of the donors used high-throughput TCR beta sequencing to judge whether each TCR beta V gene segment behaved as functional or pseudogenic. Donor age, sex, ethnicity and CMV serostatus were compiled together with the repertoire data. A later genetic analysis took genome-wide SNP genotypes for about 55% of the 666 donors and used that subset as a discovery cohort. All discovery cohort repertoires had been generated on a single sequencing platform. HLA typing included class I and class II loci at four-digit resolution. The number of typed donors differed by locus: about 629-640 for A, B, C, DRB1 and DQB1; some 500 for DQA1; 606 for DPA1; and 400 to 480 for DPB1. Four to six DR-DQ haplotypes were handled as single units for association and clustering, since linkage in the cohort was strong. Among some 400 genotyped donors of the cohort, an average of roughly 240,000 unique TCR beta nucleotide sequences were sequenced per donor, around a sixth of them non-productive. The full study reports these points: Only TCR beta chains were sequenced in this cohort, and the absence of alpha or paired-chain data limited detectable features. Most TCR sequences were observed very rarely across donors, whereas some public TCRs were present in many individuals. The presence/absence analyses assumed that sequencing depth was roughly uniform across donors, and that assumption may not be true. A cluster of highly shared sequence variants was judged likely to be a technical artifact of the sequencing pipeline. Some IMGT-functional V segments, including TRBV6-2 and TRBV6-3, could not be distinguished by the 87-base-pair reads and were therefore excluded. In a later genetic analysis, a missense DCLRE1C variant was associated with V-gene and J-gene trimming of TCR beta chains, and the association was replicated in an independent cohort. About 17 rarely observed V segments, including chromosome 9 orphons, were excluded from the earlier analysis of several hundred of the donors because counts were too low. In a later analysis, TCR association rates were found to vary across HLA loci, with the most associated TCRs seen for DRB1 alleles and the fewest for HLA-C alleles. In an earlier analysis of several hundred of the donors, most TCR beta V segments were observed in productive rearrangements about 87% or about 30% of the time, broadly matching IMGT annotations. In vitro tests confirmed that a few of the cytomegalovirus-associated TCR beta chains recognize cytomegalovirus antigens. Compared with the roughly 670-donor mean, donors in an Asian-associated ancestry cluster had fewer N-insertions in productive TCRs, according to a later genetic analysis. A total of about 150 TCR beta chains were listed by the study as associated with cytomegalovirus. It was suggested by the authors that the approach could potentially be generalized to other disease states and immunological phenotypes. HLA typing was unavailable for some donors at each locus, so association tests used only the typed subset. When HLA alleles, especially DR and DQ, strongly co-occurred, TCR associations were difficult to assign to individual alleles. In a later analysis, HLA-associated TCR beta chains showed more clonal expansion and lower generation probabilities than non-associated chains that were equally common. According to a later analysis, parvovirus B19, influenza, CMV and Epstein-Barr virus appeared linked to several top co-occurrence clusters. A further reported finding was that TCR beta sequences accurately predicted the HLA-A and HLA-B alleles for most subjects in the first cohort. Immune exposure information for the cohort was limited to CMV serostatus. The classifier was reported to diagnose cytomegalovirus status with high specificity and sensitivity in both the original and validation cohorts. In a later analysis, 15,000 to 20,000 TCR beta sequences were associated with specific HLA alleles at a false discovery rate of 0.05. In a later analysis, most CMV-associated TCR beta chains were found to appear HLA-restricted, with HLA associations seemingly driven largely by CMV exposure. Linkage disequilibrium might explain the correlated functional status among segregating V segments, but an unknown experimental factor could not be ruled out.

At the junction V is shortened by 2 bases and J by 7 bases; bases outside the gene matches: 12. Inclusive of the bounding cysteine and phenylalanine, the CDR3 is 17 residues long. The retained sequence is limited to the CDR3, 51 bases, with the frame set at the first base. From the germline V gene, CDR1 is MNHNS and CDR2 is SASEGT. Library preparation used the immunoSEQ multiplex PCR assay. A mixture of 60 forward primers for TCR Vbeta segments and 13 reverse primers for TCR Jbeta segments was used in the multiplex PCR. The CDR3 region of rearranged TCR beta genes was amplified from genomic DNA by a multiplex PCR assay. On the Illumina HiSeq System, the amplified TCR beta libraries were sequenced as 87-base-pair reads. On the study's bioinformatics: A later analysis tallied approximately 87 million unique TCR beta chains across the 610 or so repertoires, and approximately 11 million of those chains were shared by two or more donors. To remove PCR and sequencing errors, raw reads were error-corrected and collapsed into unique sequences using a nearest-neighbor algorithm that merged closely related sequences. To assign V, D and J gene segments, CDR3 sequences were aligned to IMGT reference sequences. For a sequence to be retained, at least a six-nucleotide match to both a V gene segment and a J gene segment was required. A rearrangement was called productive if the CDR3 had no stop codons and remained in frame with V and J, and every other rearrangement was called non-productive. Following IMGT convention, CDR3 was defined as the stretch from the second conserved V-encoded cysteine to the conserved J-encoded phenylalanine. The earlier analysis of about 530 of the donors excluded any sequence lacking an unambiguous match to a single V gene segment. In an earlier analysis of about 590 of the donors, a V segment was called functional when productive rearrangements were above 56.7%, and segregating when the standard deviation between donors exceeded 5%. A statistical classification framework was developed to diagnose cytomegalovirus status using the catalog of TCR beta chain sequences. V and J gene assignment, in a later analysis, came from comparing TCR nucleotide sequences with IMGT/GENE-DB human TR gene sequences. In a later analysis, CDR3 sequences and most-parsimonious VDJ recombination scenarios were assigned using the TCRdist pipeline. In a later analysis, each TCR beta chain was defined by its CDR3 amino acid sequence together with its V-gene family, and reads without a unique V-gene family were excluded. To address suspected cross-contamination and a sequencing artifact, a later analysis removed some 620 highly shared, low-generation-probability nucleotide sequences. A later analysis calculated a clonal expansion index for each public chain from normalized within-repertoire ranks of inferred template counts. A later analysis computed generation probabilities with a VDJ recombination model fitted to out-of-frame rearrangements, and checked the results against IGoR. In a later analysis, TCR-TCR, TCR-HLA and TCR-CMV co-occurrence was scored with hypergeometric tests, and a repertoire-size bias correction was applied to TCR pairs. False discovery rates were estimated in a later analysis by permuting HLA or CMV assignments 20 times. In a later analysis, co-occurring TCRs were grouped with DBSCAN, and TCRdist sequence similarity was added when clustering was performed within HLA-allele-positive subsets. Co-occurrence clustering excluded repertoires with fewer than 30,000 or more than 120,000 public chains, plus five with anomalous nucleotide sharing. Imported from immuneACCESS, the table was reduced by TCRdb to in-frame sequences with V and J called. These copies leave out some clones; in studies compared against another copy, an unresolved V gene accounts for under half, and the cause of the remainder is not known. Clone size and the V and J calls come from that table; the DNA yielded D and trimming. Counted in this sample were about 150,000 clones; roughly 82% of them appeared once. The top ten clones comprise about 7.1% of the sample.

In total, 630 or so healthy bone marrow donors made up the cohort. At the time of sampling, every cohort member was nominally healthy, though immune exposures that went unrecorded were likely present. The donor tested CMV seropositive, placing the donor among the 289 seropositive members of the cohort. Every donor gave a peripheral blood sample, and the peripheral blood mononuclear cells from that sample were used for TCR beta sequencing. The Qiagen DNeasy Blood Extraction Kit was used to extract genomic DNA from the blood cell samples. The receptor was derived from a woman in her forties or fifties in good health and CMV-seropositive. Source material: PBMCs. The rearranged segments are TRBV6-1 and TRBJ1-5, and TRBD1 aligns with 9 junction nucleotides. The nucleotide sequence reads TGTGCCAGCAGTGAACCGCCGGGACAGGGAAAAGGGCAGCCCCAGCATTTT. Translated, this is CASSEPPGQGKGQPQHF.